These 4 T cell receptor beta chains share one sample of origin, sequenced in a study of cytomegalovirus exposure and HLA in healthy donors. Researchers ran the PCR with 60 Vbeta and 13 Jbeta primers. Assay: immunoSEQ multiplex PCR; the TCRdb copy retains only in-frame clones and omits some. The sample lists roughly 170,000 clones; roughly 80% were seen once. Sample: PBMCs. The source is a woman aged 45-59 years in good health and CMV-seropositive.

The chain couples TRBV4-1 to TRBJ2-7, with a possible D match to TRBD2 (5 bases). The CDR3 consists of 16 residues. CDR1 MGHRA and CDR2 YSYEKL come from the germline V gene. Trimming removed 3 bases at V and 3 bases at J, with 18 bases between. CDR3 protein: CASSQTDSPILYEQYF. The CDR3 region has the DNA TGCGCCAGCAGCCAGACGGACTCTCCTATCCTCTACGAGCAGTACTTC.

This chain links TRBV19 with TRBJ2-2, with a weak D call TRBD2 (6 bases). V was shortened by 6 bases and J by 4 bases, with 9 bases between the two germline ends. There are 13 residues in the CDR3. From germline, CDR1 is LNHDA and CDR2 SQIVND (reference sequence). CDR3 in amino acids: CASRRGGTGELFF. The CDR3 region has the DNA TGTGCCAGTAGGAGGGGAGGCACCGGGGAGCTGTTTTTT.

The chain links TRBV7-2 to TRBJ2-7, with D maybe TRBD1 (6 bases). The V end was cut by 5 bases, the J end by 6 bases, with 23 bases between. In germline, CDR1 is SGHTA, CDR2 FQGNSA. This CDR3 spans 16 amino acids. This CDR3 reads CASSVSPRGSFGEQYF. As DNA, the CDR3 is TGTGCCAGCAGCGTATCCCCCAGGGGCAGTTTCGGCGAGCAGTACTTC. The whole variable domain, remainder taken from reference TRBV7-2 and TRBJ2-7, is GAGVSQSPSNKVTEKGKDVELRCDPISGHTALYWYRQSLGQGLEFLIYFQGNSAPDKSGLPSDRFSAERTGGSVSTLTIQRTQQEDSAVYLCASSVSPRGSFGEQYFGPGTRLTVT.

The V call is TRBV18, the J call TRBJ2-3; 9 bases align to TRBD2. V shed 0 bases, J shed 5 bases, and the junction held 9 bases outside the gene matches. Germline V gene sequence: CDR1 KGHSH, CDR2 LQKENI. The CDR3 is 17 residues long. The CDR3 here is CASSPPLLAGKGDTQYF. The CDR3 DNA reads TGTGCCAGCTCACCACCGTTGCTAGCGGGGAAAGGAGATACGCAGTATTTT.